This TCR beta chain was profiled in a study of CD4 T cells in relation to SARS-CoV-2 and coronaviruses (dated by TCRdb to the early 2020s). Background for the entire study: In the ViraFEST assay, PBMCs were grown with antigen for roughly ten days, and TCR beta CDR3s were then sequenced to identify antigen-specific clonal expansions. A median age of around 38 years, with a range of about 21 to 80 years, was recorded for the full convalescent cohort of over ten patients. Of the 12 convalescent patients, 8 were male and 4 were female, and two of the subjects were Hispanic. HLA restriction was mapped for shared crossreactive spike epitopes using patient-derived lymphoblastoid cell lines. At the level of individual TCR clonotypes, the study evaluated whether memory CD4+ T cells crossreact between the spike proteins of SARS-CoV-2 and those of common cold coronaviruses. The Adaptive Biotechnologies TCR-sequencing kit was used to sequence samples from three pre-COVID donors and the naive versus memory experiments, while other data came from Illumina-based sequencing. A different TCR-beta assay, based on Illumina, was used to sequence expansion assays from other donors in the study.

CEF-cultured naive and memory CD4+ T cell DNA received survey-level immunoSEQ TCR-beta sequencing. The source study handled its data this way. During preprocessing, nonproductive sequences were discarded, as were any CDR3s that did not begin with C, did not end with F or W, or were shorter than 7 amino acids. Antigen-specific clonotypes were called with the MANAFEST web app on the basis of expansion relative to the reference and to other culture wells. A clone was considered positive if significant expansion relative to the reference culture was observed in 2 of 3 replicate wells at an FDR below 0.05. A further requirement for positive clones was significant expansion compared with all other tandem wells, along with an odds ratio above 5. Cultured and uncultured naive and memory CD4+ repertoires were searched for previously identified spike- and CEF-reactive CDR3s. After three terminal residues were trimmed from each end, CDR3 homology was quantified as pairwise Levenshtein distance using the stringdist R package. TCRdb mirrors the immuneACCESS table, restricted to in-frame sequences. Some clones are absent from its copies; in checked studies, under half trace to an unresolved V gene, and the reason for the others is unknown. Clonal size and the V and J genes are those of that table, whereas D and trimming came from the DNA. This sample gives over 35,000 clones in total; under 85% of them show up just once. The ten largest make up about 20% of the sample.

Including cysteine and phenylalanine, the CDR3 has 15 amino acids. This entry keeps only the CDR3 DNA: 45 bases, framed from base 1. Trimming removed 6 bases from V and 0 bases from J, leaving 12 bases between the germline ends. CDR1 and CDR2, per the germline V gene (reference sequence), are MNHNY and SVGAGI. Naive and memory CD4+ T cells were separated from cryopreserved PBMCs by CD4 enrichment followed by EasySep naive CD4+ T cell enrichment. For 9 to 10 days, 85,000 to 100,000 sorted naive or memory CD4+ T cells were cultured together with CEF peptides and T cell-depleted PBMCs at a 1:1 ratio. Each peptide culture condition was generally run in triplicate replicate wells. Ficoll-Paque PLUS gradient centrifugation was used to isolate PBMCs from leukapheresis product or whole blood. PBMCs were either cryopreserved at -140 degrees C or used fresh in the expansion assay. The QIAamp Micro DNA Kit was used to extract genomic DNA from the CD4+ T cells.

The full study reports these points: Since the crossreactivity analysis centred on spike protein, crossreactivity against other viral proteins was not assessed. In roughly 60% of donors, memory CD4+ clonotypes turned up that crossrecognized SARS-CoV-2 and at least one common cold coronavirus spike. Crossreactive clones showed significantly weaker SARS-CoV-2-driven expansion than monoreactive clones, consistent with antigenic imprinting. Small numbers of patients and of tested TCRs limited the study. Naive versus memory sequencing indicated the assay detects memory recall responses rather than primary responses primed during culture. No donor contributed both pre-pandemic and post-infection samples, which limited tracing the source of pre-existing responses.

On this clone: It lacks a known antigen. The sample holds no much larger clone one base away, and base qualities are not on file.

The chain employs TRBV6-6 and TRBJ1-5, with no D gene named confidently. Sample: memory CD4+ T cells from PBMCs, cultured in vitro. What the cell subset or site label conveys for this sample: memory (non-naive) CD4+ T cells. The sequence came from an adult with COVID-19. DNA sequence: TGTGCCAGCAGCCCTGTAGGGTATAGCAATCAGCCCCAGCATTTT. This gives the protein CASSPVGYSNQPQHF.